The sample holds many counts of the clone carrying this TCR beta chain. The antigen is unknown. The read ends 3 residues early relative to the CDR3; the germline J gene fills the gap. Only in-frame clones appear in the TCRdb table, and some are missing; sequencing was by immunoSEQ multiplex PCR. The sample offers around 24,000 clones and no singletons, the top ten holding 3.5% to 4.5%. This record belongs to a study of T cell clonality in common variable immunodeficiency. Findings and limits, study-wide: Reportedly, TCR beta sequences from common variable immunodeficiency showed fewer deletions and N-nucleotide insertions. T cell subpopulation sequencing would be needed to explain CVID clonality.

Caucasian heritage predominated among both patients and controls. V lost 7 bases to trimming and J lost 2 bases, with 13 bases between them. There are 13 residues in the CDR3. CDR1 and CDR2 (germline): SQVTM, ANQGSEA. The sequenced sample was peripheral blood mononuclear cells. This chain joins TRBV29-1 and TRBJ2-3; the D gene is possibly TRBD2 (5 bases). This clonotype was obtained from a human donor with common variable immunodeficiency. The sequenced CDR3 bases are TGCAGCGCCCAACGGGGTTCCACAGATACG. Its protein product is CSAQRGSTDT. The complete CDR3 sequence is CSAQRGSTDTQYF.